The following is a TCR beta chain sequence with its context. As yet, its antigen is unknown. This entry belongs to a study of monozygotic twins with inflammatory bowel disease. Study conclusions and caveats: With others, IBD patients shared fewer clonotypes than healthy twins did, especially with disease activity. The authors could not tell different T cell subtypes apart. Whereas healthy co-twins had higher TCRbeta diversity (inverse Simpson), IBD patients had lower diversity.

UMIs with a 6-nucleotide sample barcode were added by template switching. TCRdb reworked the 5' RACE reads into one entry per CDR3 protein, no DNA. The sample's table shows under 200,000 distinct CDR3 sequences. CDR3 length: 13 residues. Germline CDR1 SGHTA, CDR2 FQGNSA. Sequencing used blood. The rearrangement links TRBV7-2 to TRBJ1-3. This receptor was taken from a human donor with ulcerative colitis or Crohn's disease, or a healthy co-twin of an affected twin (not recorded which). CDR3 amino acids: CASRRGAGNTIYF.